This is a list of T cell receptor beta chains from one sample in a study of PD-1 blockade in classical Hodgkin lymphoma. The table came from immunoSEQ multiplex PCR; TCRdb's copy has only in-frame clones and leaves some out. There are some 30,000 clones in the sample; approximately 90% occur only once, and roughly 0.31% lies in the top ten. The sequencing used CD4+ T cells from blood, collected before the fourth cycle of nivolumab. These receptor sequences come from a human donor with classical Hodgkin lymphoma. Each CDR3 is given with its conserved first and last residue. The D gene is left open where the match is weak. Clone size is given for some rows only: seen once, a few or many times, or a class if the clone is expanded.

j_call: TRBJ2-1; cdr3_length: 17; v_call: TRBV5-1; d_call: .; clone_size: .; cdr3_aa: CASQRAGSEALLDEQFF; cdr3_nt: TGCGCCAGCCAGAGGGCCGGTTCCGAGGCCCTCCTCGATGAGCAGTTCTTC
j_call: TRBJ2-6; cdr3_length: 17; v_call: TRBV7-2; d_call: .; clone_size: .; cdr3_aa: CASSLVGNPTGANVLTF; cdr3_nt: TGTGCCAGCAGCTTAGTGGGGAATCCCACTGGGGCCAACGTCCTGACTTTC
j_call: TRBJ2-3; cdr3_length: 18; v_call: TRBV30; d_call: TRBD1; clone_size: .; cdr3_aa: CAWSVLDRGYRSTDTQYF; cdr3_nt: TGTGCCTGGAGTGTATTAGACAGGGGCTACAGGTCGACAGATACGCAGTATTTT
j_call: TRBJ2-7; cdr3_length: 12; v_call: TRBV2; d_call: .; clone_size: few; cdr3_aa: CATGGYSYEQYF; cdr3_nt: TGTGCCACCGGGGGTTACTCCTACGAGCAGTACTTC
j_call: TRBJ2-1; cdr3_length: 19; v_call: TRBV29-1; d_call: TRBD2; clone_size: .; cdr3_aa: CSVEDPGLAGSSAYNEQFF; cdr3_nt: TGCAGCGTTGAAGATCCGGGACTAGCGGGTTCTTCGGCCTACAATGAGCAGTTCTTC
j_call: TRBJ1-2; cdr3_length: 15; v_call: TRBV9; d_call: TRBD1; clone_size: .; cdr3_aa: CASSEGDREYYGYTF; cdr3_nt: TGTGCCAGCAGCGAAGGGGACAGGGAATACTATGGCTACACCTTC
j_call: TRBJ2-7; cdr3_length: 15; v_call: TRBV6-5; d_call: .; clone_size: .; cdr3_aa: CASSPLGRKTYEQYF; cdr3_nt: TGTGCCAGCAGTCCGCTGGGACGGAAAACCTACGAGCAGTACTTC
j_call: TRBJ2-1; cdr3_length: 15; v_call: TRBV5-1; d_call: .; clone_size: .; cdr3_aa: CASSPGGSSYNEQFF; cdr3_nt: TGCGCCAGCAGCCCAGGGGGGAGCTCCTACAATGAGCAGTTCTTC
j_call: TRBJ2-3; cdr3_length: 16; v_call: TRBV5-4; d_call: TRBD1; clone_size: .; cdr3_aa: CASRRQGAGSTDTQYF; cdr3_nt: TGTGCCAGCAGAAGACAGGGGGCTGGCAGTACAGATACGCAGTATTTT
j_call: TRBJ2-1; cdr3_length: 14; v_call: TRBV2; d_call: TRBD1; clone_size: .; cdr3_aa: CASSGDRVPNEQFF; cdr3_nt: TGTGCCAGCAGTGGGGACAGGGTTCCTAATGAGCAGTTCTTC
j_call: TRBJ2-3; cdr3_length: 14; v_call: TRBV12-5; d_call: .; clone_size: .; cdr3_aa: CASGWATSTDTQYF; cdr3_nt: TGTGCTAGTGGTTGGGCGACTAGCACAGATACGCAGTATTTT
j_call: TRBJ2-2; cdr3_length: 18; v_call: TRBV9; d_call: .; clone_size: .; cdr3_aa: CASSVASWPAVNTGELFF; cdr3_nt: TGTGCCAGCAGCGTAGCTAGTTGGCCAGCGGTGAACACCGGGGAGCTGTTTTTT
j_call: TRBJ2-2; cdr3_length: 18; v_call: TRBV4-1; d_call: TRBD2; clone_size: .; cdr3_aa: CASSQKKGLAGVTGELFF; cdr3_nt: TGCGCCAGCAGCCAAAAGAAAGGACTAGCGGGAGTCACCGGGGAGCTGTTTTTT
j_call: TRBJ2-5; cdr3_length: 14; v_call: TRBV7-7; d_call: TRBD1; clone_size: .; cdr3_aa: CASSIGTGQETQYF; cdr3_nt: TGTGCTAGCAGCATAGGGACAGGCCAAGAGACCCAGTACTTC
j_call: TRBJ2-2; cdr3_length: 15; v_call: TRBV5-1; d_call: TRBD1; clone_size: .; cdr3_aa: CASSPRTGRTGELFF; cdr3_nt: TGCGCCAGCAGCCCGCGGACAGGGAGAACCGGGGAGCTGTTTTTT
j_call: TRBJ1-2; cdr3_length: 15; v_call: TRBV28; d_call: .; clone_size: .; cdr3_aa: CASTLGDARGYGYTF; cdr3_nt: TGTGCCAGCACCTTAGGGGACGCCAGGGGCTATGGCTACACCTTC
j_call: TRBJ2-7; cdr3_length: 13; v_call: TRBV10-1; d_call: .; clone_size: .; cdr3_aa: CASSRGPTYEQYF; cdr3_nt: TGCGCCAGTTCCAGGGGTCCAACCTACGAGCAGTACTTC
j_call: TRBJ2-3; cdr3_length: 17; v_call: TRBV4-1; d_call: TRBD2; clone_size: .; cdr3_aa: CASSQPLRSGEERGQYF; cdr3_nt: TGCGCCAGCAGCCAACCTCTTAGGAGCGGGGAAGAGAGGGGGCAGTATTTT
j_call: TRBJ1-4; cdr3_length: 16; v_call: TRBV4-1; d_call: TRBD1; clone_size: .; cdr3_aa: CASSQHDRGTNEKLFF; cdr3_nt: TGCGCCAGCAGCCAACACGACAGGGGGACTAATGAAAAACTGTTTTTT
j_call: TRBJ2-7; cdr3_length: 15; v_call: TRBV30; d_call: .; clone_size: once; cdr3_aa: CAWSSGAPPGNEQYF; cdr3_nt: TGTGCCTGGTCATCGGGAGCCCCTCCTGGCAACGAGCAGTACTTC
j_call: TRBJ1-1; cdr3_length: 14; v_call: TRBV30; d_call: .; clone_size: .; cdr3_aa: CAWRLQGSSTEAFF; cdr3_nt: TGTGCCTGGAGACTTCAGGGTTCAAGCACTGAAGCTTTCTTT
j_call: TRBJ2-5; cdr3_length: 13; v_call: TRBV19; d_call: .; clone_size: .; cdr3_aa: CASSIRGRETQYF; cdr3_nt: TGTGCCAGTAGTATACGGGGACGGGAGACCCAGTACTTC
j_call: TRBJ2-2; cdr3_length: 14; v_call: TRBV7-6; d_call: .; clone_size: .; cdr3_aa: CASSLSPNTGELFF; cdr3_nt: TGTGCCAGCAGCTTATCGCCGAACACCGGGGAGCTGTTTTTT
j_call: TRBJ2-3; cdr3_length: 14; v_call: TRBV18; d_call: .; clone_size: .; cdr3_aa: CASSPQQSTDTQYF; cdr3_nt: TGTGCCAGCTCACCACAACAGAGCACAGATACGCAGTATTTT
j_call: TRBJ2-3; cdr3_length: 15; v_call: TRBV29-1; d_call: TRBD2; clone_size: .; cdr3_aa: CSVASSGSSPDTQYF; cdr3_nt: TGCAGCGTGGCCTCTAGCGGGAGTAGCCCAGATACGCAGTATTTT
j_call: TRBJ1-1; cdr3_length: 14; v_call: TRBV6-1; d_call: .; clone_size: .; cdr3_aa: CASRVGQGGTEAFF; cdr3_nt: TGTGCCAGCAGGGTGGGGCAGGGAGGAACTGAAGCTTTCTTT
j_call: TRBJ1-3; cdr3_length: 16; v_call: TRBV19; d_call: .; clone_size: .; cdr3_aa: CASTQNRDSSGNTIYF; cdr3_nt: TGTGCCAGTACCCAAAACAGGGACTCCTCTGGAAACACCATATATTTT
j_call: TRBJ2-1; cdr3_length: 23; v_call: TRBV5-1; d_call: TRBD2; clone_size: .; cdr3_aa: CASSLGVRSGTSGRAESYNEQFF; cdr3_nt: TGCGCCAGCAGCTTGGGGGTACGTTCCGGGACTAGCGGGAGGGCAGAATCCTACAATGAGCAGTTCTTC
j_call: TRBJ2-1; cdr3_length: 14; v_call: TRBV5-1; d_call: TRBD2; clone_size: .; cdr3_aa: CASAGTSGSDEQFF; cdr3_nt: TGCGCCAGCGCCGGGACTAGCGGGAGCGATGAGCAGTTCTTC
j_call: TRBJ2-2; cdr3_length: 17; v_call: TRBV25-1; d_call: .; clone_size: .; cdr3_aa: CASSEPPRGVGTGELFF; cdr3_nt: TGTGCCAGCAGTGAACCGCCCAGGGGGGTTGGAACCGGGGAGCTGTTTTTT
j_call: TRBJ2-2; cdr3_length: 15; v_call: TRBV27; d_call: TRBD1; clone_size: .; cdr3_aa: CASKATGSNTGELFF; cdr3_nt: TGTGCCAGCAAAGCGACAGGGTCGAACACCGGGGAGCTGTTTTTT
j_call: TRBJ1-1; cdr3_length: 15; v_call: TRBV30; d_call: .; clone_size: few; cdr3_aa: CAWFRFSAGSAEAFF; cdr3_nt: TGTGCCTGGTTCCGCTTCTCGGCAGGGAGTGCTGAAGCTTTCTTT
j_call: TRBJ2-2; cdr3_length: 16; v_call: TRBV28; d_call: TRBD2; clone_size: .; cdr3_aa: CASRQLGLALSGELFF; cdr3_nt: TGTGCCAGCAGACAATTGGGACTAGCTCTGAGCGGGGAGCTGTTTTTT
j_call: TRBJ2-7; cdr3_length: 15; v_call: TRBV29-1; d_call: TRBD2; clone_size: .; cdr3_aa: CSVEGIAGSSYEQYF; cdr3_nt: TGCAGCGTTGAAGGAATAGCGGGCAGCTCCTACGAGCAGTACTTC
j_call: TRBJ2-7; cdr3_length: 12; v_call: TRBV30; d_call: .; clone_size: .; cdr3_aa: CAWSRDAYEQYF; cdr3_nt: TGTGCCTGGAGTCGCGACGCCTATGAGCAGTACTTC
j_call: TRBJ2-7; cdr3_length: 15; v_call: TRBV5-1; d_call: .; clone_size: .; cdr3_aa: CASDEPTANPYEQYF; cdr3_nt: TGCGCCAGCGACGAACCGACAGCAAACCCCTACGAGCAGTACTTC
j_call: TRBJ2-4; cdr3_length: 14; v_call: TRBV5-1; d_call: TRBD2; clone_size: .; cdr3_aa: CASSSAGGGNIQYF; cdr3_nt: TGCGCCAGCAGCTCCGCGGGGGGCGGGAACATTCAGTACTTC
j_call: TRBJ1-2; cdr3_length: 14; v_call: TRBV30; d_call: TRBD1; clone_size: .; cdr3_aa: CAWSDRGRSYGYTF; cdr3_nt: TGTGCCTGGAGTGACAGGGGCAGGAGCTATGGCTACACCTTC
j_call: TRBJ2-5; cdr3_length: 13; v_call: TRBV2; d_call: TRBD2; clone_size: .; cdr3_aa: CATPLALLETQYF; cdr3_nt: TGTGCCACCCCACTAGCGCTGCTGGAGACCCAGTACTTC
j_call: TRBJ1-2; cdr3_length: 13; v_call: TRBV13; d_call: .; clone_size: .; cdr3_aa: CASSQDATYGYTF; cdr3_nt: TGTGCCAGCAGCCAAGACGCTACCTATGGCTACACCTTC
j_call: TRBJ2-3; cdr3_length: 14; v_call: TRBV7-9; d_call: TRBD1; clone_size: .; cdr3_aa: CASSKGQGPDTQYF; cdr3_nt: TGTGCCAGCAGCAAAGGACAGGGCCCAGATACGCAGTATTTT
j_call: TRBJ2-7; cdr3_length: 13; v_call: TRBV10-3; d_call: .; clone_size: .; cdr3_aa: CAISESTSYEQYF; cdr3_nt: TGTGCCATCAGTGAGTCGACTTCCTACGAGCAGTACTTC
j_call: TRBJ1-3; cdr3_length: 17; v_call: TRBV19; d_call: .; clone_size: .; cdr3_aa: CASSKGEGRHPGNTIYF; cdr3_nt: TGTGCCAGTAGTAAAGGGGAAGGACGACATCCTGGAAACACCATATATTTT
j_call: TRBJ2-2; cdr3_length: 16; v_call: TRBV6-1; d_call: TRBD2; clone_size: once; cdr3_aa: CASSELAGDGAGELFF; cdr3_nt: TGTGCCAGCAGTGAGCTAGCGGGAGATGGCGCCGGGGAGCTGTTTTTT
j_call: TRBJ2-4; cdr3_length: 18; v_call: TRBV9; d_call: TRBD1; clone_size: .; cdr3_aa: CASSVGGDRGAQGNIQYF; cdr3_nt: TGTGCCAGCAGCGTAGGAGGGGACAGGGGCGCGCAAGGAAACATTCAGTACTTC
j_call: TRBJ2-1; cdr3_length: 14; v_call: TRBV30; d_call: TRBD2; clone_size: once; cdr3_aa: CAWSASGLYNEQFF; cdr3_nt: TGTGCCTGGAGTGCTAGCGGGTTATACAATGAGCAGTTCTTC
j_call: TRBJ2-1; cdr3_length: 14; v_call: TRBV5-1; d_call: .; clone_size: .; cdr3_aa: CASSLAGDGNEQFF; cdr3_nt: TGCGCCAGCAGCTTGGCCGGGGATGGCAATGAGCAGTTCTTC
j_call: TRBJ2-7; cdr3_length: 14; v_call: TRBV5-1; d_call: TRBD1; clone_size: .; cdr3_aa: CASSLGQGPYEQYF; cdr3_nt: TGCGCCAGCAGCTTGGGACAGGGCCCCTACGAGCAGTACTTC
j_call: TRBJ2-2; cdr3_length: 17; v_call: TRBV27; d_call: .; clone_size: .; cdr3_aa: CASTQWGFDLGAGELFF; cdr3_nt: TGTGCCAGCACCCAGTGGGGATTCGACTTGGGAGCCGGGGAGCTGTTTTTT
j_call: TRBJ2-7; cdr3_length: 14; v_call: TRBV9; d_call: TRBD1; clone_size: .; cdr3_aa: CASKRGQGPGEQYF; cdr3_nt: TGTGCCAGCAAAAGAGGACAGGGGCCTGGCGAGCAGTACTTC
j_call: TRBJ2-1; cdr3_length: 17; v_call: TRBV25-1; d_call: .; clone_size: once; cdr3_aa: CASSDRSGDGSYNEQFF; cdr3_nt: TGTGCCAGCAGTGATAGGAGTGGGGACGGGTCCTACAATGAGCAGTTCTTC
j_call: TRBJ1-2; cdr3_length: 15; v_call: TRBV9; d_call: .; clone_size: .; cdr3_aa: CASSVAGSGGVGYTF; cdr3_nt: TGTGCCAGCAGCGTAGCCGGTTCGGGAGGGGTTGGCTACACCTTC
j_call: TRBJ1-2; cdr3_length: 15; v_call: TRBV5-1; d_call: .; clone_size: .; cdr3_aa: CASSLVVGHSRGYTF; cdr3_nt: TGCGCCAGCAGCTTGGTTGTAGGGCATTCGAGGGGCTACACCTTC
j_call: TRBJ2-3; cdr3_length: 15; v_call: TRBV6-1; d_call: TRBD1; clone_size: .; cdr3_aa: CASRSWDRETDTQYF; cdr3_nt: TGTGCCAGCCGATCTTGGGACAGGGAAACAGATACGCAGTATTTT
j_call: TRBJ1-1; cdr3_length: 17; v_call: TRBV5-5; d_call: TRBD1; clone_size: .; cdr3_aa: CASSWGMDRGRGTEAFF; cdr3_nt: TGTGCCAGCAGCTGGGGGATGGACAGGGGGCGAGGAACTGAAGCTTTCTTT
j_call: TRBJ2-1; cdr3_length: 12; v_call: TRBV2; d_call: .; clone_size: .; cdr3_aa: CASSGSYNEQFF; cdr3_nt: TGTGCCAGCAGCGGGTCTTACAATGAGCAGTTCTTC
j_call: TRBJ2-7; cdr3_length: 14; v_call: TRBV6-5; d_call: .; clone_size: .; cdr3_aa: CASSYSRDPNEQYF; cdr3_nt: TGTGCCAGCAGTTACTCCCGGGATCCTAACGAGCAGTACTTC
j_call: TRBJ2-7; cdr3_length: 16; v_call: TRBV5-1; d_call: .; clone_size: .; cdr3_aa: CASSALGPSSSYEQYF; cdr3_nt: TGCGCCAGCAGCGCCCTCGGGCCTTCGAGCTCCTACGAGCAGTACTTC